The source of this T cell receptor (beta chain) is a study of neoadjuvant anti-PD-1 for oral cavity cancer. In the study overall: Patients without progression received a fourth nivolumab dose around day 43, then surgical resection on days 50-56.

CDR1 and CDR2 (germline): SGDLS, YYNGEE. Trimming took 0 bases from V and 4 from J, leaving 9 bases between them. CDR3 length: 14 residues. The sample's time point: after neoadjuvant nivolumab, at surgical resection. Only in-frame clones appear in the TCRdb table, and some are missing; sequencing was by immunoSEQ multiplex PCR. Among over 7,000 clones listed, 69% were seen once. The source material was PBMCs, sampled after nivolumab (anti-PD-1) treatment. The chain is built from TRBV9 and TRBJ2-3; D is ambiguous. The receptor was isolated from a person aged 40 to 85 with oral cavity squamous cell carcinoma. The CDR3 reads CASSVEGISDTQYF. The CDR3 DNA reads TGTGCCAGCAGCGTAGAGGGAATATCAGATACGCAGTATTTT.